This T cell receptor beta chain was sequenced for a study of blood T cell repertoires in COVID-19. Background on the study: T cells, B-cell-depleted T cells, or PBMCs provided the cDNA or gDNA that served as material.

Per the original methods: Nucleated cell counts were estimated from reference gene primer amplification. The protocol was immunoSEQ multiplex PCR, while the TCRdb copy is restricted to in-frame clones and leaves out a portion. Clonal size and the V and J genes are those of that table, whereas D and trimming came from the DNA. This sample has some 200,000 clones, with 87% found just once. Enrollees, about 18 to 100 years old, lived in approximately 25 US areas. Recovered status in Cohort 3 required two negative PCRs, clearance, or symptom resolution. This CDR3 has 16 residues. Germline trimming cut 0 bases from V and 4 bases from J; bases unmatched to any gene: 10. Germline assignment: CDR1 SQVTM and CDR2 ANQGSEA.

The V and J genes are TRBV29-1 and TRBJ1-2; 8 nucleotides align to TRBD1. The clonotype comes from a woman aged 25 to 39 who had recovered from COVID-19. Sequencing was done on a sample of PBMCs or T cells enriched from blood (not recorded which). Here the CDR3 DNA reads TGCAGCGTTGAAGACAGGGGGCGTCGGGGCGGCTATGGCTACACCTTC. It codes for CSVEDRGRRGGYGYTF.